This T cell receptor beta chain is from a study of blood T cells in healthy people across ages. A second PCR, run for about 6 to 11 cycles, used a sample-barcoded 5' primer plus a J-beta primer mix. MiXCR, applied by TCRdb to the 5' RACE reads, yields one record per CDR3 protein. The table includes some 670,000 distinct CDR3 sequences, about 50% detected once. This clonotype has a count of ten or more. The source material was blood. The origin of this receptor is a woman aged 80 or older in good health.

CDR3: CASSQDPASSYEQYF. DNA for the CDR3: TGTGCCAGCAGCCAAGATCCAGCGTCCTCCTACGAGCAGTACTTC. The chain employs TRBV3-1 and TRBJ2-7; D ambiguous. Between the trimmed V and J ends, which lost 0 bases and 0 bases, there was a span of 9 bases. Looked up from germline, CDR1 is LGHDT and CDR2 is YNNKEL (reference sequence). The CDR3 runs to 15 residues.